The 11 T cell receptor beta chains presented below share a single source sample, sequenced in a study of blood T cell repertoires in COVID-19. Clones were sequenced by immunoSEQ multiplex PCR, and TCRdb holds only the in-frame ones, with some missing. The data contain around 24,000 clones, nearly 90% of them singletons. The sequencing input was peripheral blood. The source of these receptors is a man between 65 and 79 years old with acute or convalescent COVID-19.

V is TRBV14 and J is TRBJ2-7, with 9 bases that match TRBD2. J was trimmed by 0 bases and V by 4 bases; bases with no gene match: 7. Germline CDR1 is SGHDN and CDR2 is FVKESK. The CDR3 is 16 residues long. In DNA form, the CDR3 reads TGTGCCAGCAGCCCCCGGACTAGCGCCCACTCCTACGAGCAGTACTTC. Translating it yields CASSPRTSAHSYEQYF.

The genes are TRBV11-1 and TRBJ2-7; D is perhaps TRBD1 (6 bases). Trimming left V 3 bases short and J 5 bases short, with 8 bases between. The CDR3 runs to 12 residues. CDR1 is SGHAT, CDR2 FQDESV, per germline (reference sequence). CDR3 nucleotide sequence: TGTGCCAGCAGCTTTGCAGGGGACGAGCAGTACTTC. This gives the protein CASSFAGDEQYF.

V gene TRBV7-3 combines with J gene TRBJ2-2, with TRBD2 as a possible D gene (8 bases). The CDR3 length is 16 residues. From germline, CDR1 is SGHTA and CDR2 FQGTGA. Trimming removed 4 bases from V and 0 bases from J, with 12 bases in between. CDR3 in amino acids: CASSSGGTANTGELFF. In DNA, the CDR3 is TGTGCCAGCAGCTCGGGGGGGACAGCGAACACCGGGGAGCTGTTTTTT.

This clone is medium-sized (0.01 to 0.1%) in the sample. The chain has TRBV7-9 and TRBJ2-2; 7 nucleotides align to TRBD2. Per the germline V gene, CDR1 is SEHNR and CDR2 is FQNEAQ (reference sequence). V lost 3 bases to trimming and J lost 1 base; unmatched junction nucleotides: 5. The CDR3 has 16 residues. The CDR3 reads CASSFWGGRNTGELFF. CDR3 nucleotide sequence: TGTGCCAGCAGCTTTTGGGGGGGAAGGAACACCGGGGAGCTGTTTTTT.

CDR3 sequence: CASSLGGTGGYNEKLFF. DNA of the CDR3: TGCGCCAGCAGCTTGGGAGGAACAGGGGGCTATAATGAAAAACTGTTTTTT. V and J are TRBV5-1 and TRBJ1-4, with TRBD1 identical over 9 bases. The CDR3 loop spans 17 amino acids. V lost 0 bases, J lost 4 bases, and 7 bases stayed unmatched. CDR1 is SGHRS, CDR2 YFSETQ, per germline. The full variable domain, rest sourced from reference TRBV5-1 and TRBJ1-4, is KAGVTQTPRYLIKTRGQQVTLSCSPISGHRSVSWYQQTPGQGLQFLFEYFSETQRNKGNFPGRFSGRQFSNSRSEMNVSTLELGDSALYLCASSLGGTGGYNEKLFFGSGTQLSVL.

With regard to this clone: A much larger clone lies one base from this, so it may be a read error. The rearrangement uses TRBV14 and TRBJ1-1, with a weak D call TRBD1 (6 bases). CDR3 length equals 15 residues. CDR1 is SGHDN, CDR2 FVKESK, per germline. The V gene lost 5 bases and the J gene lost 1 base, with 14 bases spanning the gap. The CDR3 DNA follows: TGTGCCAGCAGCAAAGGAAACAGGGCGAACACTGAAGCTTTCTTT. It encodes CASSKGNRANTEAFF.

This clone was counted a few times. This rearrangement joins TRBV20-1 to TRBJ2-7, with 10 bases identical to TRBD2. Trimming cost V 3 bases and J 1 base; bases outside gene matches: 6. Germline V gene lookup returns CDR1 DFQATT and CDR2 SNEGSKA (reference sequence). The CDR3 loop spans 15 amino acids. CDR3 bases: TGCAGTGCTAGTAATAGCGGGGGGACGTCCTACGAGCAGTACTTC. Translation: CSASNSGGTSYEQYF.

The chain couples TRBV7-3 to TRBJ2-5, with 10 bases lining up with TRBD1. This CDR3 contains 16 residues. Per germline, CDR1 SGHTA and CDR2 FQGTGA. The junction had 11 bases not matched to a gene; V was cut back by 5 bases and J by 5 bases. As DNA, the CDR3 is TGTGCCAGCAGCCCACGGGGGACAGGGGAGGTGGAGACCCAGTACTTC. Translated: CASSPRGTGEVETQYF.

This clone was detected only once. The chain has TRBV7-3 and TRBJ2-3; maybe TRBD1 (5 bases). The CDR3 consists of 14 residues. CDR1 is SGHTA and CDR2 is FQGTGA in the germline V gene. The V end was cut by 2 bases, the J end by 5 bases, with 11 bases between. DNA for the CDR3: TGTGCCAGCAGCTTAGGGGCCAATGTAGATACGCAGTATTTT. This sequence encodes CASSLGANVDTQYF.

This chain connects TRBV4-1 to TRBJ2-1, with 16 nucleotides matching TRBD2. Looked up from germline, CDR1 is MGHRA and CDR2 is YSYEKL. The CDR3 totals 20 residues. The V and J ends lost 4 bases and 4 bases, in that order; junction bases with no gene match: 13. The DNA of the CDR3 is TGCGCCAGCAGCCTTGGGACTAGCGGGAGGGCCTCCAATGTATACAATGAGCAGTTCTTC. This sequence encodes CASSLGTSGRASNVYNEQFF.

J is TRBJ1-1 and V is TRBV4-3; the D gene is possibly TRBD1 (5 bases). CDR1 is LGHNA and CDR2 is YSLEER in the germline V gene. This CDR3 is 14 amino acids long. The germline V and J ends were trimmed by 2 bases and 7 bases, with 14 bases remaining between them. The CDR3 spells CASSQRSWGGEAFF. The CDR3 nucleotides are TGCGCCAGCAGCCAAAGGAGTTGGGGGGGTGAAGCTTTCTTT.